This TCR beta chain was observed in a study of blood T cells in healthy people across ages. The CDR3 has 15 residues. Trimming removed 4 bases at V and 0 bases at J, with 11 bases between. From germline, CDR1 is MNHEY and CDR2 SVGAGI. Alongside a J-beta primer mix, a sample-barcoded 5' primer served in a second PCR lasting roughly 7 to 12 cycles. TCRdb independently ran MiXCR on the 5' RACE reads; one entry per CDR3 protein. This table holds hundreds of thousands of distinct CDR3 sequences, about a quarter found once. This clonotype was observed a few times. Antigen: not known. Broader study findings: Diversity was estimated from one million T cells, and these estimates were considered underestimates.

This sample was also put to use in a study of T cells of mothers and their children.

The sample comprised blood. The sequence was obtained from a boy aged 2 to 10 in good health. The chain is built from TRBV6-5 and TRBJ2-3; no firm D call. CDR3 sequence: CASSWTIVSTDTQYF. As DNA, the CDR3 is TGTGCCAGCAGTTGGACCATAGTAAGCACAGATACGCAGTATTTT.